The 23 T cell receptor beta chains below come from one sample, sequenced in a study of blood T cell repertoires in COVID-19. Only in-frame clones appear in the TCRdb table, and some are missing; sequencing was by immunoSEQ multiplex PCR. This sample has around 84,000 clones, with 60% to 75% found just once. Sequenced material: peripheral blood. The receptors were gathered from a man in his fifties or sixties with active or convalescent COVID-19.

This rearrangement joins TRBV11-2 to TRBJ2-2; 7 bases agree with TRBD1. V gave up 3 bases and J gave up 6 bases; unmatched junction bases: 4. The CDR3 covers 14 residues. The germline gives CDR1 SGHAT, CDR2 FQNNGV. The CDR3 DNA follows: TGTGCCAGCAGCTTCAACAGGGGTTCCGGGGAGCTGTTTTTT. It codes for CASSFNRGSGELFF.

The V gene is TRBV5-6, the J gene TRBJ1-2; D is uncertain. The V and J ends lost 4 bases and 6 bases respectively, with 19 bases between them. Germline V lookup: CDR1 SGHDT, CDR2 YYEEEE. The CDR3 has 15 residues. Here the CDR3 reads CASSGGVNVRDGYTF. The CDR3 DNA sequence: TGTGCCAGCAGCGGCGGGGTGAACGTAAGGGATGGCTACACCTTC.

The chain is built from TRBV10-1 and TRBJ1-5; D gene uncertain. The V end was cut by 10 bases, the J end by 6 bases, with 13 bases between. The CDR3 contains 12 residues. Germline CDR1 WNHNN, CDR2 SYGVQD (reference sequence). CDR3 in amino acids: CAIGGRGQPQHF. The CDR3 DNA reads as TGCGCCATCGGAGGGCGCGGTCAGCCCCAGCATTTT.

V and J are TRBV19 and TRBJ1-5; a weak D match, TRBD1 (6 bases). V lost 1 base and J lost 6, with 16 bases in between. Germline lookup yields CDR1 LNHDA and CDR2 SQIVND (reference sequence). The CDR3 is made up of 16 amino acids. CDR3 coding DNA: TGTGCCAGTAGTATAGTTCCGGGGGGCTGGCGTCAGCCCCAGCATTTT. Its protein product is CASSIVPGGWRQPQHF. Together with reference TRBV19 and TRBJ1-5, the CDR3 gives the full variable domain: DGGITQSPKYLFRKEGQNVTLSCEQNLNHDAMYWYRQDPGQGLRLIYYSQIVNDFQKGDIAEGYSVSREKKESFPLTVTSAQKNPTAFYLCASSIVPGGWRQPQHFGDGTRLSIL.

This clone was seen a single time. This sample also contains other DNA sequences that code for the same CDR3. This chain uses TRBV6-1 with TRBJ1-6; 7 bases line up with TRBD1. CDR3 size: 18 residues. The germline V gene has CDR1 MNHNS and CDR2 SASEGT. With 4 bases clipped from V and 0 bases from J, the junction kept 9 bases outside the gene matches. CDR3 residues: CASSGDSSPSSYNSPLHF. The CDR3 bases are TGTGCCAGCAGTGGGGACAGCTCTCCTAGCTCCTATAATTCACCCCTCCACTTT.

This clone occurred a few times. CDR3 in DNA: TGTGCCAGCAGCTTACCAGGGGGATCAAACACTGAAGCTTTCTTT. Encoded protein: CASSLPGGSNTEAFF. This rearrangement joins TRBV7-9 to TRBJ1-1; 7 bases are a match to TRBD1. V trimming: 2 bases; J trimming: 2 bases; junction bases outside the gene matches: 5. The CDR3 is made up of 15 amino acids. Germline V CDR1 and CDR2: SEHNR, FQNEAQ (reference sequence).

This clone was seen just once. The chain uses TRBV19 and TRBJ1-5; no reliable D call. Germline V gene data show CDR1 as LNHDA and CDR2 as SQIVND (reference sequence). V was trimmed by 4 bases and J by 7 bases, leaving 11 bases between them. CDR3 length: 13 residues. This CDR3 is CASSTQVIQPQHF. Written as DNA, the CDR3 is TGTGCCAGTAGTACGCAGGTAATCCAGCCCCAGCATTTT.

The chain is built from TRBV7-8 and TRBJ1-1; D is undetermined. The CDR3 contains 13 residues. Germline CDR1 reads SGHVS; CDR2 reads FQNEAQ. Trimming removed 7 bases from V and 1 base from J, with 10 bases in between. The CDR3 nucleotides read TGTGCCAGCACCCTAGAGAGGAACACTGAAGCTTTCTTT. Its protein is CASTLERNTEAFF. The entire variable domain, with the rest obtained from reference TRBV7-8 and TRBJ1-1, is as follows: GAGVSQSPRYKVAKRGQDVALRCDPISGHVSLFWYQQALGQGPEFLTYFQNEAQLDKSGLPSDRFFAERPEGSVSTLKIQRTQQEDSAVYLCASTLERNTEAFFGQGTRLTVV.

This sequence joins TRBV7-2 and TRBJ2-3; D remains unclear. Germline CDR1 reads SGHTA; CDR2 reads FQGNSA. V dropped 1 base and J dropped 2 bases, with 10 bases sitting between them. CDR3 length equals 15 residues. CDR3 loop: CASSLVGTSTDTQYF. DNA for the CDR3: TGTGCCAGCAGCTTAGTGGGCACCTCCACAGATACGCAGTATTTT.

The chain carries TRBV11-2 and TRBJ2-1, with 11 bases aligning to TRBD2. The V segment lost 6 bases and the J segment 1 base; nucleotides outside the gene matches: 5. Germline assignment: CDR1 SGHAT and CDR2 FQNNGV. The CDR3 totals 16 residues. The CDR3 is CASRGTSGGSYNEQFF. The CDR3 DNA follows: TGTGCCAGCAGAGGCACTAGCGGGGGTTCCTACAATGAGCAGTTCTTC.

J is TRBJ2-7 and V is TRBV9; TRBD2 is a possible D gene (5 bases). V lost 0 bases and J lost 2, with 9 bases in between. Germline V lookup: CDR1 SGDLS, CDR2 YYNGEE. The CDR3 has 14 amino acids. The CDR3 coding sequence is TGTGCCAGCAGCGTAGCCTCCGGGACCTACGAGCAGTACTTC. As protein: CASSVASGTYEQYF.

CDR3 DNA: TGTGCCAGCAGCCCCCCGCCGGCGGGCCCCTATGGCTACACCTTC. Its protein is CASSPPPAGPYGYTF. The chain is built from TRBV7-2 and TRBJ1-2; unclear D gene. V gave up 5 bases and J gave up 4 bases, with 17 bases separating them. The germline V gene has CDR1 SGHTA and CDR2 FQGNSA. The CDR3 runs 15 residues.

The rearrangement joins TRBV4-1 to TRBJ2-7; 10 nucleotides agree with TRBD1. Germline V gene lookup returns CDR1 MGHRA and CDR2 YSYEKL. This CDR3 comprises 15 residues. J gave up 4 bases and V 4 bases, and 7 bases lay outside the gene matches. CDR3 amino acids: CASSLTTGGEYEQYF. The CDR3 DNA reads TGCGCCAGCAGCCTAACGACAGGGGGCGAGTACGAGCAGTACTTC.

This clone was observed once. This rearrangement joins TRBV7-7 to TRBJ2-2, with TRBD2 as a possible D gene (5 bases). Germline V gene lookup returns CDR1 SSHAT and CDR2 FNYEAQ (reference sequence). Trimming removed 3 bases from V and 1 base from J, with 9 bases in between. The CDR3 spans 15 residues. CDR3: CASSLTGKNTGELFF. For the CDR3, the DNA is TGTGCCAGCAGCTTGACGGGAAAGAACACCGGGGAGCTGTTTTTT. Complete variable domain (other parts from reference TRBV7-7 and TRBJ2-2): GAGVSQSPRYKVTKRGQDVTLRCDPISSHATLYWYQQALGQGPEFLTYFNYEAQPDKSGLPSDRFSAERPEGSISTLTIQRTEQRDSAMYRCASSLTGKNTGELFFGEGSRLTVL.

This clone was counted a few times. The chain carries TRBV7-2 and TRBJ1-5; 7 positions match TRBD1. V lost 3 bases and J lost 0; bases outside the gene matches: 8. The CDR3 consists of 17 residues. CDR1 and CDR2 (germline): SGHTA, FQGNSA. The chain's CDR3 is CASSFLDRVNSNQPQHF. The DNA of the CDR3 is TGTGCCAGCAGCTTTCTTGACAGGGTTAATAGCAATCAGCCCCAGCATTTT. Based on the CDR3 plus reference TRBV7-2 and TRBJ1-5, the full variable domain is GAGVSQSPSNKVTEKGKDVELRCDPISGHTALYWYRQSLGQGLEFLIYFQGNSAPDKSGLPSDRFSAERTGGSVSTLTIQRTQQEDSAVYLCASSFLDRVNSNQPQHFGDGTRLSIL.

The rearrangement links TRBV5-1 to TRBJ2-7, with no clear D. CDR1 and CDR2 from the germline V gene are SGHRS and YFSETQ. The germline V and J ends were trimmed by 4 bases and 4 bases, with 12 bases remaining between them. The CDR3 has 13 amino acids. Here the CDR3 reads CASSASSEYEQYF. The CDR3 nucleotides read TGCGCCAGCAGCGCGAGTTCCGAATACGAGCAGTACTTC.

The V gene is TRBV5-1, the J gene TRBJ2-7; TRBD2 might be the D (6 bases). The CDR3 runs to 13 residues. CDR1 and CDR2 (germline): SGHRS, YFSETQ. Trimming took off 0 bases at V and 5 bases at J, with 9 bases between the two ends. The CDR3 spells CASSLDAGHEQYF. The CDR3 nucleotides read TGCGCCAGCAGCTTGGATGCGGGGCACGAGCAGTACTTC.

The chain uses TRBV7-3 and TRBJ1-1, with D unresolved. V was pared by 0 bases and J by 3 bases, with 5 bases between. The CDR3 runs to 13 residues. Looked up from germline, CDR1 is SGHTA and CDR2 is FQGTGA. CDR3: CASSLTGDTEAFF. Here the CDR3 DNA reads TGTGCCAGCAGCTTAACAGGAGACACTGAAGCTTTCTTT.

This clone was observed once. The genes are TRBV5-4 and TRBJ2-5; TRBD2 matches 12 bases. From germline, CDR1 is SGHNT and CDR2 YYREEE (reference sequence). The CDR3 has 16 residues. The J segment lost 4 bases and the V segment lost 0 bases, leaving 4 bases of the junction unmatched. In DNA, the CDR3 is TGTGCCAGCAGCTTGGGGCTAGCGGGGGGGTTAGAGACCCAGTACTTC. Protein sequence: CASSLGLAGGLETQYF. Together with reference TRBV5-4 and TRBJ2-5, the CDR3 gives the full variable domain: ETGVTQSPTHLIKTRGQQVTLRCSSQSGHNTVSWYQQALGQGPQFIFQYYREEENGRGNFPPRFSGLQFPNYSSELNVNALELDDSALYLCASSLGLAGGLETQYFGPGTRLLVL.

This chain uses TRBV2 with TRBJ1-6, with D possibly being TRBD1 (6 bases). The CDR3 has 16 amino acids. Germline CDR1 SNHLY, CDR2 FYNNEI. V shed 6 bases and J shed 8 bases, with 20 bases lying between them. The CDR3 nucleotides read TGTGCCAGCAGAGGCAGGGGTGGCCCCAAGGATTCACCCCTCCACTTT. It specifies CASRGRGGPKDSPLHF.

This clone was detected once. The chain uses TRBV9 and TRBJ1-2; TRBD1 aligns across 7 bases. This CDR3 has 14 residues. The ends lost 3 bases at V and 2 bases at J; junction bases unmatched: 4. Per the germline V gene, CDR1 is SGDLS and CDR2 is YYNGEE. CDR3 sequence (DNA): TGTGCCAGCAGCGGACAGGGCGGGAACTATGGCTACACCTTC. The encoded protein is CASSGQGGNYGYTF.

The rearrangement joins TRBV2 to TRBJ1-2; D may be TRBD1 (5 bases). CDR1 is SNHLY and CDR2 is FYNNEI in the germline V gene. The length of the CDR3 is 18 residues. V was pared by 2 bases and J by 7 bases, with 26 bases between. The CDR3 spells CASSERDYKGRVISGYTF. Written as DNA, the CDR3 is TGTGCCAGCAGTGAAAGGGACTACAAGGGCAGGGTTATATCTGGCTACACCTTC.

V usage is TRBV19 and J usage is TRBJ1-1; D not resolved. CDR3 length equals 14 residues. The V gene lost 9 bases and the J gene lost 1 base, with 15 bases spanning the gap. Germline CDR1 LNHDA, CDR2 SQIVND (reference sequence). The CDR3 loop reads CASRSTATNTEAFF. In nucleotides, the CDR3 is TGTGCCAGCCGCTCTACAGCCACGAACACTGAAGCTTTCTTT.